This TCR beta chain was retrieved from a study of shared clonotypes between healthy human individuals. General study findings and limits: Investigators expected sequencing depth to affect clonotype sharing among donors.

To note about this clone: As yet, its antigen is unknown.

With 4 bases removed from V and 3 bases from J, the gap between germline ends came to 17 bases. The germline V gene encodes CDR1 SGHTA and CDR2 FQGNSA. There are 16 residues in the CDR3. Profiling relied on immunoSEQ multiplex PCR, and the TCRdb table lists in-frame clones only, not all of them. This sample carries roughly 1,600,000 clones, about 98.5% of them seen once, and the ten largest clones take approximately 0.4%. This clonotype originated in a man aged 25 to 40 in good health. Material for sequencing was naive CD4+ T cells sorted from blood. As to subset: CD45RA+ positively selected. The rearrangement links TRBV7-2 to TRBJ2-3; D may be TRBD2 (6 bases). The CDR3 DNA is TGTGCCAGCAGCTCAAAGGCCGGGAGAAGGACAGATACGCAGTATTTT. This codes for CASSSKAGRRTDTQYF.